The source of this T cell receptor (beta chain) is a study of CD8 T cells in ankylosing spondylitis. TCRdb analysed the 5' RACE reads with MiXCR anew, one entry per CDR3 protein. The sample consists of a few hundred thousand distinct CDR3 sequences, about 20% of them appearing once. CDR3 size: 17 residues. The germline CDR1 and CDR2 sequences are SGHVS and FQNEAQ. J lost 2 bases, V lost 5 bases, and 15 bases had no gene match. The receptor's source is a male donor with ankylosing spondylitis or in good health (not recorded which). Sequencing input: blood, either unsorted or a sorted T cell fraction (not recorded which). J is TRBJ2-7 and V is TRBV7-8; 7 nucleotides align to TRBD2. The CDR3 sequence is CASSPQKEGLSTYEQYF. Written as DNA, the CDR3 is TGTGCCAGCAGCCCTCAGAAGGAGGGACTAAGTACCTACGAGCAGTACTTC.